The present entry profiles one TCR beta chain with its context. Its cognate antigen is unknown. The sequenced template was cDNA made from the entire isolated RNA. Generated by immunoSEQ multiplex PCR, the TCRdb table keeps only in-frame clones and is missing some. The table has approximately 380,000 clones, about 16% seen once. This entry belongs to a study of beta chain features in type 1 diabetes. Whole-study findings and limits: Fewer insertions but more deletions were seen at VDJ junctions in type 1 diabetes patients. Researchers report that Type 1 diabetes patients had moderately but significantly shorter TCRB CDR3s across all four CD4+ subsets.

Only one heparinised blood draw was taken per donor, and its volume averaged about 120 mL. Cell sorting via CD45RO/CCR7/CD25/CD127/CD95/CD27 was performed to obtain CD4+ naive, central memory, regulatory and stem cell-like memory cells. The specimen sequenced was naive CD4+ T cells from blood. The clonotype originates from a woman between 18 and 29 years old in good health.

In nucleotides, the CDR3 is TGCAGCGTTGACCCCCTAGCGGGAGGGCCCAATGAGCAGTTCTTC. Translated, it gives CSVDPLAGGPNEQFF. The chain links TRBV29-1 to TRBJ2-1, with TRBD2 matching over 12 bases. The J segment lost 6 bases and the V segment lost 3 bases, leaving 6 bases of the junction unmatched. CDR3 length: 15 amino acids. Germline V lookup: CDR1 SQVTM, CDR2 ANQGSEA.